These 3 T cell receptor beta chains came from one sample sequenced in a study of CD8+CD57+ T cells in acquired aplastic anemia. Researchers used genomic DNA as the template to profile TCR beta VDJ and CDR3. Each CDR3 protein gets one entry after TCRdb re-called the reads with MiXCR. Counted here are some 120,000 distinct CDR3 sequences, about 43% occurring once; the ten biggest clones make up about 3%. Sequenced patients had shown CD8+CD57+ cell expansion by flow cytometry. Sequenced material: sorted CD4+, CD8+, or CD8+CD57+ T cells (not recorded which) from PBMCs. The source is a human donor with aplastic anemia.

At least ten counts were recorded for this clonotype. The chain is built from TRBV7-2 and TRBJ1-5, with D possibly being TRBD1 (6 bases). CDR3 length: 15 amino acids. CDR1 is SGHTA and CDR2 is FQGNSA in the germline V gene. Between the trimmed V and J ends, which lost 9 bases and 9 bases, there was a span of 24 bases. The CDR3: CARGGAGPPVRPQHF. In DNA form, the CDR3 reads TGTGCCAGGGGGGGGGCAGGGCCCCCTGTTCGGCCCCAGCATTTT.

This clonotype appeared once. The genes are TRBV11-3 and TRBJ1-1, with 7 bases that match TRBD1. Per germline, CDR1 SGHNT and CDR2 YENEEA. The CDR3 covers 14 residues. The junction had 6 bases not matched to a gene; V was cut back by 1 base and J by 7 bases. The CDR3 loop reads CASSLGGDRGEAFF. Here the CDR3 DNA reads TGTGCCAGCAGCTTAGGAGGGGACAGAGGTGAAGCTTTCTTT.

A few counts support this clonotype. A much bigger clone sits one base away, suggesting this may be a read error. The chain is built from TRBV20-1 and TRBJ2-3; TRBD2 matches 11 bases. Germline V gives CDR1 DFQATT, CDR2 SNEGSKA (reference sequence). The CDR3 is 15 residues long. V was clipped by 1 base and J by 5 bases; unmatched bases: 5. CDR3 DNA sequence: TGCAGTGCTAGAGGCCTAGCGGGGGGAAAAGATACGCAGTATTTT. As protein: CSARGLAGGKDTQYF.